This TCR beta chain was sequenced for a study of shared clonotypes between healthy human individuals. CDR1 and CDR2 (germline): SQVTM, ANQGSEA. This CDR3 has 16 residues. The junction had 16 bases not matched to a gene; V was cut back by 6 bases and J by 8 bases. Produced via immunoSEQ multiplex PCR; TCRdb's table is partial and in-frame only. The sample carries 660,000 or so clones, around 96% recorded once. Selected positively for CCR7 and CD45RO-negative, naive CD8 cells excluded terminally differentiated effector memory CD45RA+ cells. This sequence joins TRBV29-1 and TRBJ2-1; 10 bases map to TRBD2. The material sequenced was naive CD8+ T cells sorted from blood. The receptor was isolated from a woman in her thirties in good health. The CDR3 reads CSVLVLTSGTVHEQFF. CDR3 nucleotide sequence: TGCAGCGTCCTCGTCTTAACTAGCGGGACTGTCCATGAGCAGTTCTTC.